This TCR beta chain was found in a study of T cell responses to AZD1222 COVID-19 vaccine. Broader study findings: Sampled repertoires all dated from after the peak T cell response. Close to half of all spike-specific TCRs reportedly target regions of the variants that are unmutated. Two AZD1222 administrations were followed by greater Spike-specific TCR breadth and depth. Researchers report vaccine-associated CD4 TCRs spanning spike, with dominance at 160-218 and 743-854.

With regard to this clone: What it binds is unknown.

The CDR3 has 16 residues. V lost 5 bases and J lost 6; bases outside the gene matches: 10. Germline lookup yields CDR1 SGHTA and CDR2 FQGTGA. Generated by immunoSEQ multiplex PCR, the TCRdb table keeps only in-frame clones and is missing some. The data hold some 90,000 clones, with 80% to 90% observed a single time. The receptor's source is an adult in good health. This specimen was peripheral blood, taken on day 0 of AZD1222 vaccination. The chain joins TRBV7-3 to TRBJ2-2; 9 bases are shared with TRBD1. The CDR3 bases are TGTGCCAGCAGCCTTCGACAGGGGGTGTTCTCCGGGGAGCTGTTTTTT. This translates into CASSLRQGVFSGELFF.